The clone carrying this TCR beta chain has just a few counts. Its matching antigen is unknown. Per germline, CDR1 SGDLS and CDR2 YYNGEE. Trimming removed 3 bases at V and 4 bases at J, with 17 bases between. This CDR3 has 15 residues. Overall study results and limits: Greatest tumor Treg TCR overlap was with tumor naive CD4+ cells. In terms of TCR gene usage, tumor memory CD4+ T cells clustered together with blood and lymph node memory CD4+ cells, as well as with lymph node naive CD4+ cells.

Constant-region reverse primers amplified full-length variable regions, followed by semi-nested Nested Universal Primer A PCR. TCRdb reanalysed the 5' RACE reads using MiXCR and keeps one entry per CDR3 protein. The sample holds about 50,000 distinct CDR3 sequences, 28% seen once. Sequenced sample: naive CD4+ T cells sorted from blood. Regarding subset: naive CD4+ T cells, CD4+CD45RA+CD25-. This chain links TRBV9 with TRBJ2-7; D might be TRBD1 (6 bases). This receptor was taken from a female donor with breast cancer. The CDR3 DNA follows: TGTGCCAGCAGCGGGGACATGGGGTCGGGTTACGAGCAGTACTTC. Protein: CASSGDMGSGYEQYF.